These 5 T cell receptor beta chains came from one sample sequenced in a study of vaccination and CD4 T cells after COVID-19. Treatment described: roughly 11-day PBMC culture with coronavirus spike peptide pools or control peptides (ViraFEST assay). For these TCRs, the target antigens are not known. Sequencing of DNA taken from cultured CD4+ T cells relied on the Oncomine TCR Beta short-read assay. TCRdb reprocessed the PCR reads with MiXCR, giving one entry per CDR3 protein. The sample consists of some 7,400 distinct CDR3 sequences, about 46% of them appearing once. Input material: CD4+ T cells from blood, cultured in vitro. The receptors derive from a human donor who had recovered from COVID-19.

The rearrangement links TRBV20-1 to TRBJ1-2; D is uncertain. Germline CDR1 is DFQATT and CDR2 is SNEGSKA (reference sequence). The CDR3 loop spans 11 amino acids. Trimming removed 5 bases from V and 4 bases from J, with 8 bases in between. CDR3 sequence: CSALGSYGYTF. CDR3 coding DNA: TGCAGTGCTCTCGGGTCCTATGGCTACACCTTC.

The chain carries TRBV5-1 and TRBJ2-3; D may be TRBD1 or TRBD2 (5 bases each). Germline CDR1 SGHRS, CDR2 YFSETQ. CDR3 length: 13 residues. V was clipped by 0 bases and J by 9 bases, with 11 bases between them. The CDR3 sequence is CASSLASGDTQYF. CDR3 DNA sequence: TGCGCCAGCAGCTTGGCCAGTGGGGACACGCAGTATTTT.

This clonotype qualifies as medium-sized. This rearrangement joins TRBV5-8 to TRBJ1-1, with D possibly matching TRBD1 (5 bases). Germline V CDR1 and CDR2: SGHTS, YDEGEE. Between the trimmed V and J ends, which lost 4 bases and 0 bases, there was a span of 10 bases. The CDR3 has 14 amino acids. CDR3 sequence: CASSAKGLNTEAFF. The CDR3 region has the DNA TGTGCCAGCAGCGCCAAGGGGCTGAACACTGAAGCTTTCTTT. Filled out from reference TRBV5-8 and TRBJ1-1, the complete variable domain reads EAGVTQSPTHLIKTRGQQATLRCSPISGHTSVYWYQQALGLGLQFLLWYDEGEERNRGNFPPRFSGRQFPNYSSELNVNALELEDSALYLCASSAKGLNTEAFFGQGTRLTVV.

This chain connects TRBV6-1 to TRBJ1-5; the D gene is possibly TRBD1 (6 bases). This CDR3 comprises 18 residues. The ends were cut back, 6 bases at V and 2 bases at J, with 23 bases in the middle. Germline loops: CDR1 MNHNS, CDR2 SASEGT. In nucleotides, the CDR3 is TGTGCCAGCAGCCTCAGTGGGGGGGCCAGAAATGGCAATCAGCCCCAGCATTTT. Translating gives CASSLSGGARNGNQPQHF.

The rearrangement uses TRBV7-9 and TRBJ1-6, with 8 bases aligning to TRBD1. CDR3 length: 17 residues. CDR1 and CDR2 (germline): SEHNR, FQNEAQ (reference sequence). The ends lost 5 bases at V and 6 bases at J; junction bases unmatched: 12. The CDR3 sequence: CASSMDRDRWGNSPLHF. CDR3 nucleotides: TGTGCCAGCAGCATGGACCGGGACAGGTGGGGTAATTCACCCCTCCACTTT. Full variable domain (missing parts from reference TRBV7-9 and TRBJ1-6): DTGVSQNPRHKITKRGQNVTFRCDPISEHNRLYWYRQTLGQGPEFLTYFQNEAQLEKSRLLSDRFSAERPKGSFSTLEIQRTEQGDSAMYLCASSMDRDRWGNSPLHFGNGTRLTVT.